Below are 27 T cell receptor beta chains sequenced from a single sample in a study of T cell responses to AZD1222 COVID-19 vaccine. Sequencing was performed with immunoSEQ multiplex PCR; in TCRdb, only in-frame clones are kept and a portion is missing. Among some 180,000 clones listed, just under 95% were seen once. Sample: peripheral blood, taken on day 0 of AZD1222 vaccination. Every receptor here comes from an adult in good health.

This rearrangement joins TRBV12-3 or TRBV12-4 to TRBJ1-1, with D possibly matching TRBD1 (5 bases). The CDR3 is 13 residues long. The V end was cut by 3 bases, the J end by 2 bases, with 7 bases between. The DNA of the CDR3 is TGTGCCAGCAGTTTGAGGGGTAACACTGAAGCTTTCTTT. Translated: CASSLRGNTEAFF.

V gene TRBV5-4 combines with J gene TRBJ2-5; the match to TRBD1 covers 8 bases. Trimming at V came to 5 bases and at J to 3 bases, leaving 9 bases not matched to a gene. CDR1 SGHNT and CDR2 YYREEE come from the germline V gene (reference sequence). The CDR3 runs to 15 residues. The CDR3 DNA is TGTGCCAGCAGATACCGGGACAGGCCTAAAGAGACCCAGTACTTC. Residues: CASRYRDRPKETQYF.

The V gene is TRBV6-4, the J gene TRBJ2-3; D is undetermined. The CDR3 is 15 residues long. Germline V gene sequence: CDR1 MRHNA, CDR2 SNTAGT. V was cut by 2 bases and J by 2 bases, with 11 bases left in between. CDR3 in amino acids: CASSDESTTTDTQYF. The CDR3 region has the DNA TGTGCCAGCAGTGACGAGTCAACAACCACAGATACGCAGTATTTT.

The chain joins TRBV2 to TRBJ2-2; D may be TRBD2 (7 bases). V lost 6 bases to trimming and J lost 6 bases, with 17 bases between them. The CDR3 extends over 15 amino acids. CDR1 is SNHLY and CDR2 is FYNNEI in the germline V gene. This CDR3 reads CASSSRGAQAGELFF. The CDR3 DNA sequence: TGTGCCAGCAGCTCCCGGGGGGCGCAGGCCGGGGAGCTGTTTTTT.

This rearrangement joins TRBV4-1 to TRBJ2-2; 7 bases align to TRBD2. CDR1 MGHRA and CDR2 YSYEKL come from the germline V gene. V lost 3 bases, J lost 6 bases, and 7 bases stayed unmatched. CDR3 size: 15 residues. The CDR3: CASSHRTSEPGELFF. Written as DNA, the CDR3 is TGCGCCAGCAGCCACCGAACTAGCGAGCCCGGGGAGCTGTTTTTT.

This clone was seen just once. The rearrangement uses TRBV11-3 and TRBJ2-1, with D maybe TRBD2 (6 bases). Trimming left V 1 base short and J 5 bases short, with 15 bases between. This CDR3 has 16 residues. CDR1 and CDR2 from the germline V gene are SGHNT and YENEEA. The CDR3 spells CASSLGRGTGNNEQFF. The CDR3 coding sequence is TGTGCCAGCAGCTTAGGACGGGGGACTGGTAACAATGAGCAGTTCTTC.

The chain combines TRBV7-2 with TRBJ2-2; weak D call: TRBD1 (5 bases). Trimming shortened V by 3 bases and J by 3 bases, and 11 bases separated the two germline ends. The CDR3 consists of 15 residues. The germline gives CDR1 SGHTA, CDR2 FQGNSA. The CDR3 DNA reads TGTGCCAGCAGCTTGAGGCAGGGCCACACCGGGGAGCTGTTTTTT. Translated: CASSLRQGHTGELFF.

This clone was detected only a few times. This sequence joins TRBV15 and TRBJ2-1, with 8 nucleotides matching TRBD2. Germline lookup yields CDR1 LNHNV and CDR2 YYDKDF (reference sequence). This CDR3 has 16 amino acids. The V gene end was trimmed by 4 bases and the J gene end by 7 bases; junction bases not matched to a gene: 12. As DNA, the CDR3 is TGTGCCACCAGCACGGACGGCAGGACTAGCCGAAATGAGCAGTTCTTC. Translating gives CATSTDGRTSRNEQFF.

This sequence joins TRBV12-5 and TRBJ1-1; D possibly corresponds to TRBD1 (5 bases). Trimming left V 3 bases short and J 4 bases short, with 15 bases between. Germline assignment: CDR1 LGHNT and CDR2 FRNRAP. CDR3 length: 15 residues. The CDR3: CASGLVRGESTEAFF. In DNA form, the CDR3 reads TGTGCTAGTGGTTTAGTCAGAGGGGAGTCCACTGAAGCTTTCTTT.

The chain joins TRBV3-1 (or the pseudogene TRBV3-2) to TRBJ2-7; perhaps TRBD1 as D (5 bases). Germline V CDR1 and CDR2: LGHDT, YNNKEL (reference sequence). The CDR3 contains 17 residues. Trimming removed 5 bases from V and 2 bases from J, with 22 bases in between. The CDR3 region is CASSTRTSLGSTYEQYF. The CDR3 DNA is TGTGCCAGCAGCACCCGGACATCTCTGGGGTCGACCTACGAGCAGTACTTC.

CDR3 sequence (DNA): TGTGCCAGCAGTTTGGGCAGGGGATTAGATGCTGAAGCTTTCTTT. It encodes CASSLGRGLDAEAFF. The rearrangement links TRBV27 to TRBJ1-1; TRBD1 might be the D (6 bases). There are 15 residues in the CDR3. Trimming removed 3 bases from V and 6 bases from J, with 17 bases in between. Germline V lookup: CDR1 MNHEY, CDR2 SMNVEV (reference sequence).

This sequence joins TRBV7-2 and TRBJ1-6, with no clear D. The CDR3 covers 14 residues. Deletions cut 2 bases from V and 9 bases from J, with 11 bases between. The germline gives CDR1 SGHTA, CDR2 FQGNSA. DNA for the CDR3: TGTGCCAGCAGCTTATCTCAGAGGAGTTCACCCCTCCACTTT. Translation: CASSLSQRSSPLHF.

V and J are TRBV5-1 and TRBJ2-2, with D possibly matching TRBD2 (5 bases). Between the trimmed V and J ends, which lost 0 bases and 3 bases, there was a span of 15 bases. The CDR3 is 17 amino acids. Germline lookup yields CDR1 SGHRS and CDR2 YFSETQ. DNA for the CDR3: TGCGCCAGCAGCTTGGGGAGGTCAACGCAGGACACCGGGGAGCTGTTTTTT. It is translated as CASSLGRSTQDTGELFF.

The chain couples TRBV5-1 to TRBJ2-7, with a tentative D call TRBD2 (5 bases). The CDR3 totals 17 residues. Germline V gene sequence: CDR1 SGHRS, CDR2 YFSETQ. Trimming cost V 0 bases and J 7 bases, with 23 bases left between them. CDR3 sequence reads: CASSLGLGLARGSEQYF. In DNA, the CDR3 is TGCGCCAGCAGCTTGGGGCTCGGACTTGCGAGAGGGTCGGAGCAGTACTTC. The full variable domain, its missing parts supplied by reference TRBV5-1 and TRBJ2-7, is KAGVTQTPRYLIKTRGQQVTLSCSPISGHRSVSWYQQTPGQGLQFLFEYFSETQRNKGNFPGRFSGRQFSNSRSEMNVSTLELGDSALYLCASSLGLGLARGSEQYFGPGTRLTVT.

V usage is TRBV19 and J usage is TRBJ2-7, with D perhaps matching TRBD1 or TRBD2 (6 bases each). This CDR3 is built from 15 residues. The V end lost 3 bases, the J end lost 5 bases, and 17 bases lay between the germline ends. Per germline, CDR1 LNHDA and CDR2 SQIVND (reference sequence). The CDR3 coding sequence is TGTGCCAGTAGTATTGTTCTCGGGGGCGACCACGAGCAGTACTTC. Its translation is CASSIVLGGDHEQYF.

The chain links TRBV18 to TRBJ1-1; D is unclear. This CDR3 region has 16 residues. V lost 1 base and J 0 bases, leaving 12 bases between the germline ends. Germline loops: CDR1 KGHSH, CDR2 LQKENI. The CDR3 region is CASSPLTSTMNTEAFF. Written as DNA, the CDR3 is TGTGCCAGCTCACCACTTACTTCGACCATGAACACTGAAGCTTTCTTT.

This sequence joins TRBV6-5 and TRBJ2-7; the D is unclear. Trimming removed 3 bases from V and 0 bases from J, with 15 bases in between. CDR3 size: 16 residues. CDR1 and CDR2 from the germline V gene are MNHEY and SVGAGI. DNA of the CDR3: TGTGCCAGCAGTTATTCCCGGGCTCTATCCTCCTACGAGCAGTACTTC. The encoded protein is CASSYSRALSSYEQYF.

CDR3 DNA: TGTGCCAGCAGCCCCCTACAGGGAAATCCTAACTATGGCTACACCTTC. This encodes CASSPLQGNPNYGYTF. V is TRBV27 and J is TRBJ1-2; possible D gene TRBD1, 6 bases. This CDR3 spans 16 amino acids. The V gene's germline CDR1 is MNHEY and CDR2 SMNVEV (reference sequence). Trimming left V 6 bases short and J 0 bases short, with 17 bases between.

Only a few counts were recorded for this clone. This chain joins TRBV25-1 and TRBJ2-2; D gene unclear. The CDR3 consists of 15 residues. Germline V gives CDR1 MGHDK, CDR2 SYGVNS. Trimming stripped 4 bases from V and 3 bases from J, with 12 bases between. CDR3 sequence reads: CASSARTGDTGELFF. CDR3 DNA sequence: TGTGCCAGCAGTGCCCGGACGGGTGACACCGGGGAGCTGTTTTTT.

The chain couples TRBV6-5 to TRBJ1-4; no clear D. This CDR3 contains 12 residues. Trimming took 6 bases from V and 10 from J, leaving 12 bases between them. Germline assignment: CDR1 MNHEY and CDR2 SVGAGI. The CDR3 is CASSLTLVKLFF. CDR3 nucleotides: TGTGCCAGCAGCCTCACCCTTGTAAAACTGTTTTTT.

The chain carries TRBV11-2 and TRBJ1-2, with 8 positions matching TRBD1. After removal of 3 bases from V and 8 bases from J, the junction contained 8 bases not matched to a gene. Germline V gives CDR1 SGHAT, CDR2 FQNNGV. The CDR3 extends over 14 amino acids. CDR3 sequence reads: CASSFFLRGQGYTF. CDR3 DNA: TGTGCCAGCAGCTTCTTCCTCAGGGGGCAAGGCTACACCTTC.

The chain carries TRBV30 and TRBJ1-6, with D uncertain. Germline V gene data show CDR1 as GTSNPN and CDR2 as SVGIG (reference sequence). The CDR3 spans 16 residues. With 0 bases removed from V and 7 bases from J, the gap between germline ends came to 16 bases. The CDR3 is CAWSVAHRNRNSPLHF. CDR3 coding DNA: TGTGCCTGGAGTGTGGCACACCGAAACCGGAATTCACCCCTCCACTTT.

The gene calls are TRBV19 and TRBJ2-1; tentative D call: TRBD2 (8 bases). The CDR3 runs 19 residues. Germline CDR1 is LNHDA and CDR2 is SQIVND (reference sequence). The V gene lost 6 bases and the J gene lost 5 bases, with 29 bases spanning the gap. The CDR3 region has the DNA TGTGCCAGTAGCAAAACTCATCAGGGGGGGAGCGGGAGTAACAATGAGCAGTTCTTC. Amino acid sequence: CASSKTHQGGSGSNNEQFF.

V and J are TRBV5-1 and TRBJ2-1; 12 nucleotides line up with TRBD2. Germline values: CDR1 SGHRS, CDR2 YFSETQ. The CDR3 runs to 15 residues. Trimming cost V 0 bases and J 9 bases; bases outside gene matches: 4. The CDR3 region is CASSLVTSGGGEQFF. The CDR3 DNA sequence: TGCGCCAGCAGCTTGGTGACTAGCGGGGGCGGTGAGCAGTTCTTC.

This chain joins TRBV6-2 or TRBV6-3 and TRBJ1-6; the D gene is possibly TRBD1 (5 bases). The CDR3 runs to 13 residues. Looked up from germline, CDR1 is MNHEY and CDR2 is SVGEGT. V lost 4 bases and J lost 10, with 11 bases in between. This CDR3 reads CASSLGTASPLHF. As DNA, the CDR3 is TGTGCCAGCAGTTTAGGGACCGCCTCACCCCTCCACTTT.

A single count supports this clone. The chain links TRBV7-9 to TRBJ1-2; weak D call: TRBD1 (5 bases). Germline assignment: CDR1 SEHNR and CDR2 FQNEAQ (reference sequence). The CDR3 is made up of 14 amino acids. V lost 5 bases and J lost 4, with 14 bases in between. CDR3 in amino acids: CASSPEGRRYGYTF. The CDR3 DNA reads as TGTGCCAGCAGCCCCGAGGGACGGCGCTATGGCTACACCTTC.

The CDR3 protein is CASSLAGGGSYEQYF. CDR3 nucleotide sequence: TGTGCCAGCAGCTTAGCGGGAGGGGGATCCTACGAGCAGTACTTC. The chain has TRBV7-6 and TRBJ2-7, with a weak D call TRBD2 (7 bases). V was cut by 0 bases and J by 1 base, with 10 bases left in between. CDR1 is SGHVS and CDR2 is FNYEAQ in the germline V gene. There are 15 residues in the CDR3.